A selection of T cell receptor beta chains follows, all from one sample in a study of shared clonotypes between healthy human individuals. Sequenced by immunoSEQ multiplex PCR; TCRdb stores in-frame clones only, minus some. In the table there are around 500,000 clones, around 80% of which are singletons. Sequencing input: PBMCs. These receptors were obtained from a woman in her thirties or forties in good health. Some clones in this sample may be carry-over from other donors' samples. The CDR3 runs from the conserved cysteine through the conserved F or W. The D gene is left open where the match is weak. Size tells how often a clone was seen (once, few, many) or the class of an expanded clone, and some rows leave it out.

j_gene: TRBJ2-5; len: 14; abundance: few; v_gene: TRBV23-1; d_gene: TRBD1; CDR3nt: TGCGCCAGCAGTTCCAGGGGGCTTTGGAAGACCCAGTACTTC; CDR3aa: CASSSRGLWKTQYF
j_gene: TRBJ2-7; len: 14; abundance: many; v_gene: TRBV5-1; d_gene: TRBD1; CDR3nt: TGCGCCAGCAGCTTGGACAGGGGGCAGGGGGAGCAGTACTTC; CDR3aa: CASSLDRGQGEQYF
j_gene: TRBJ2-2; len: 16; abundance: .; v_gene: TRBV2; d_gene: TRBD1; CDR3nt: TGTGCCAGCTCCGGGACAGGGGTCGGTCCCACCGGAGAGCTGTTTTTT; CDR3aa: CASSGTGVGPTGELFF
j_gene: TRBJ2-5; len: 16; abundance: .; v_gene: TRBV7-5; d_gene: .; CDR3nt: TGTGTCAGAAGCTCCGGACTAGCGGGGCGAAAAGAGACCCAGTACTTC; CDR3aa: CVRSSGLAGRKETQYF
j_gene: TRBJ2-1; len: 14; abundance: once; v_gene: TRBV27; d_gene: TRBD2; CDR3nt: TGTGCCAGCGAACCGGGACTAGGGTTAGTGGGGCAGTTCTTC; CDR3aa: CASEPGLGLVGQFF
j_gene: TRBJ1-2; len: 13; abundance: once; v_gene: TRBV7-9; d_gene: .; CDR3nt: TGTGCCAGCAGCTTAGAGGAGTTTTATGGCTACACCTTC; CDR3aa: CASSLEEFYGYTF
j_gene: TRBJ2-7; len: 14; abundance: .; v_gene: TRBV28; d_gene: .; CDR3nt: TGTGCCAGCAGTTTGGTGACAGGTCTCGACGAGCAGTACTTC; CDR3aa: CASSLVTGLDEQYF
j_gene: TRBJ2-5; len: 14; abundance: .; v_gene: TRBV5-1; d_gene: TRBD1; CDR3nt: TGCGCCAGCAGCTTGGAAGGGACAGAAGAGACCCAGTACTTC; CDR3aa: CASSLEGTEETQYF
j_gene: TRBJ2-1; len: 13; abundance: .; v_gene: TRBV7-3; d_gene: .; CDR3nt: TGTGCCAGCAGCTTAGGACCTAACAATGAGCAGTTCTTC; CDR3aa: CASSLGPNNEQFF
j_gene: TRBJ2-1; len: 12; abundance: .; v_gene: TRBV29-1; d_gene: .; CDR3nt: TGCAGCGTGGTCCGGGATGTTAATGAGCAGTTCTTC; CDR3aa: CSVVRDVNEQFF
j_gene: TRBJ2-1; len: 15; abundance: .; v_gene: TRBV5-4; d_gene: .; CDR3nt: TGTGCCAGCAGCTTGTGGCGGGGGCTATACAATGAGCAGTTCTTC; CDR3aa: CASSLWRGLYNEQFF
j_gene: TRBJ2-7; len: 12; abundance: .; v_gene: TRBV19; d_gene: .; CDR3nt: TGTACTTGGGGCAACCCAGGGGCCGAGCAGTACTTC; CDR3aa: CTWGNPGAEQYF
j_gene: TRBJ2-1; len: 13; abundance: .; v_gene: TRBV5-6; d_gene: .; CDR3nt: TGTGCCAGCAGCTCCGGGGAATACAATGAGCAGTTCTTC; CDR3aa: CASSSGEYNEQFF
j_gene: TRBJ2-5; len: 15; abundance: .; v_gene: TRBV15; d_gene: .; CDR3nt: TGTGCCACCAGCAGAATCAGACATCCCCCGGGGGAGCAGTACTTC; CDR3aa: CATSRIRHPPGEQYF
j_gene: TRBJ1-1; len: 13; abundance: .; v_gene: TRBV29-1; d_gene: TRBD1; CDR3nt: TGCAGCGTCGCTGACAGGGGGAACACTGAAGCTTTCTTT; CDR3aa: CSVADRGNTEAFF
j_gene: TRBJ2-5; len: 12; abundance: .; v_gene: TRBV18; d_gene: .; CDR3nt: TGTGCCAGCTCGCGACAGCAAGAGACCCAGTACTTC; CDR3aa: CASSRQQETQYF
j_gene: TRBJ2-1; len: 16; abundance: .; v_gene: TRBV5-1; d_gene: .; CDR3nt: TGCGCCAGCAGCTCCCCGGGATCTAGATCCAGGGATGAGCAGTTCTTC; CDR3aa: CASSSPGSRSRDEQFF
j_gene: TRBJ2-7; len: 14; abundance: few; v_gene: TRBV29-1; d_gene: .; CDR3nt: TGCAGCGTTGAAGATCGCCCCCTGGGGCTCGAGCAGTACTTC; CDR3aa: CSVEDRPLGLEQYF
j_gene: TRBJ1-1; len: 14; abundance: .; v_gene: TRBV9; d_gene: .; CDR3nt: TGTGCCAGCAGCGCTTCAGTGGTGGGCACTGAAGCTTTCTTT; CDR3aa: CASSASVVGTEAFF
j_gene: TRBJ2-7; len: 13; abundance: .; v_gene: TRBV7-3; d_gene: .; CDR3nt: TGTGCCAGCAGCTTGGAGCCGGGCTACGAGCAGTACTTC; CDR3aa: CASSLEPGYEQYF
j_gene: TRBJ2-3; len: 16; abundance: .; v_gene: TRBV5-1; d_gene: .; CDR3nt: TGCGCCAGCAGCTTGGACGGGCAAACCAGCACAGATACGCAGTATTTT; CDR3aa: CASSLDGQTSTDTQYF
j_gene: TRBJ2-3; len: 15; abundance: .; v_gene: TRBV7-2; d_gene: .; CDR3nt: TGTGCCAGCAGCGGCAGCATCAGGAGCACAGATACGCAGTATTTT; CDR3aa: CASSGSIRSTDTQYF
j_gene: TRBJ1-2; len: 17; abundance: few; v_gene: TRBV4-1; d_gene: .; CDR3nt: TGCGCCAGCAGCCAAGATCATGGGCAGATGTGGGACTATGGCTACACCTTC; CDR3aa: CASSQDHGQMWDYGYTF
j_gene: TRBJ1-2; len: 15; abundance: .; v_gene: TRBV19; d_gene: TRBD1; CDR3nt: TGTGCCAGTAGTATAGGTGACAGGGAGAACTATGGCTACACCTTC; CDR3aa: CASSIGDRENYGYTF
j_gene: TRBJ2-5; len: 12; abundance: .; v_gene: TRBV28; d_gene: .; CDR3nt: TGTGCCAGCAGTACAAATGGAGAGACCCAGTACTTC; CDR3aa: CASSTNGETQYF
j_gene: TRBJ1-2; len: 14; abundance: .; v_gene: TRBV2; d_gene: .; CDR3nt: TGTGCCAGCAGTGGTCAGGGTTCTAACTATGGCTACACCTTC; CDR3aa: CASSGQGSNYGYTF
j_gene: TRBJ2-1; len: 16; abundance: .; v_gene: TRBV11-3; d_gene: TRBD1; CDR3nt: TGTGCCAGCAGCTCAAGAACGGGACAGGCTTACAATGAGCAGTTCTTC; CDR3aa: CASSSRTGQAYNEQFF
j_gene: TRBJ2-7; len: 12; abundance: .; v_gene: TRBV29-1; d_gene: .; CDR3nt: TGCAGCGTTGAGGGGCCGCCCGACGAGCAGTACTTC; CDR3aa: CSVEGPPDEQYF
j_gene: TRBJ2-2; len: 16; abundance: .; v_gene: TRBV19; d_gene: TRBD2; CDR3nt: TGTGCCAGTAGTTCTACTAGCGGGAGGAACACCGGGGAGCTGTTTTTT; CDR3aa: CASSSTSGRNTGELFF
j_gene: TRBJ2-1; len: 13; abundance: .; v_gene: TRBV9; d_gene: .; CDR3nt: TGTGCCAGCAGCGTAGCAGGGGTCAATGAGCAGTTCTTC; CDR3aa: CASSVAGVNEQFF
j_gene: TRBJ2-1; len: 14; abundance: .; v_gene: TRBV4-3; d_gene: .; CDR3nt: TGCGCCAGCAGCCAAGATGGGAGGGGGACTGAGCAGTTCTTC; CDR3aa: CASSQDGRGTEQFF
j_gene: TRBJ2-2; len: 16; abundance: once; v_gene: TRBV28; d_gene: TRBD2; CDR3nt: TGTGCCAGCAGTTCCCGGACTAGCGGGAGCTCGGGGGAGCTGTTTTTT; CDR3aa: CASSSRTSGSSGELFF
j_gene: TRBJ2-1; len: 14; abundance: .; v_gene: TRBV10-3; d_gene: .; CDR3nt: TGTGCCATCAGTGATACCAGGTCGGGCAATGAGCAGTTCTTC; CDR3aa: CAISDTRSGNEQFF
j_gene: TRBJ1-5; len: 14; abundance: once; v_gene: TRBV5-5; d_gene: TRBD1; CDR3nt: TGTGCCAGCAGCCGGACAGGGGTGGCGCAGCCCCAGCATTTT; CDR3aa: CASSRTGVAQPQHF
j_gene: TRBJ2-3; len: 16; abundance: once; v_gene: TRBV28; d_gene: .; CDR3nt: TGTGCCAGCAGTTCCCTCCTCCCCAGGGCGGGAGATACGCAGTATTTT; CDR3aa: CASSSLLPRAGDTQYF
j_gene: TRBJ2-3; len: 17; abundance: .; v_gene: TRBV9; d_gene: .; CDR3nt: TGTGCCAGCAGCCCCACACACGTTTCAGGGCTCACAGATACGCAGTATTTT; CDR3aa: CASSPTHVSGLTDTQYF
j_gene: TRBJ1-3; len: 14; abundance: .; v_gene: TRBV5-6; d_gene: .; CDR3nt: TGTGCCAGCAGCCCGAGGCCTACCGGAAACACCATATATTTT; CDR3aa: CASSPRPTGNTIYF
j_gene: TRBJ2-3; len: 13; abundance: .; v_gene: TRBV27; d_gene: .; CDR3nt: TGTGCCAGCAGTTTGAACAGAGATACGTCGCAGTATTTT; CDR3aa: CASSLNRDTSQYF
j_gene: TRBJ1-5; len: 15; abundance: .; v_gene: TRBV7-9; d_gene: .; CDR3nt: TGTGCCAGCAGCTTAGGGGTCAGGGAAAATCAGCCCCAGCATTTT; CDR3aa: CASSLGVRENQPQHF
j_gene: TRBJ2-1; len: 15; abundance: few; v_gene: TRBV29-1; d_gene: TRBD1; CDR3nt: TGCAGCGTCTTCGCAGCAGGGGGAGCCTACAATGAGCAGTTCTTC; CDR3aa: CSVFAAGGAYNEQFF
j_gene: TRBJ2-7; len: 15; abundance: .; v_gene: TRBV5-1; d_gene: TRBD2; CDR3nt: TGCGCCAGCAGCTACGGGACTAGCGGGACCTACGAGCAGTACTTC; CDR3aa: CASSYGTSGTYEQYF
j_gene: TRBJ2-1; len: 17; abundance: .; v_gene: TRBV18; d_gene: TRBD2; CDR3nt: TGTGCCAGCTCAGTCTTTAGCGGGACCTACGCGGGGAATGAGCAGTTCTTC; CDR3aa: CASSVFSGTYAGNEQFF
j_gene: TRBJ2-2; len: 14; abundance: .; v_gene: TRBV5-1; d_gene: .; CDR3nt: TGCGCCAGCAACGGAGGGAGCGACACCGGGGAGCTGTTTTTT; CDR3aa: CASNGGSDTGELFF
j_gene: TRBJ2-1; len: 14; abundance: few; v_gene: TRBV6-4; d_gene: TRBD2; CDR3nt: TGTGCCAGCAGTCTAGCGGGAGGTGGGAATGAGCAGTTCTTC; CDR3aa: CASSLAGGGNEQFF
j_gene: TRBJ2-5; len: 16; abundance: once; v_gene: TRBV19; d_gene: TRBD2; CDR3nt: TGTGCCAGTAGTAGACCCGCGACTAGCGGACAAGAGACCCAGTACTTC; CDR3aa: CASSRPATSGQETQYF
j_gene: TRBJ2-1; len: 16; abundance: .; v_gene: TRBV5-1; d_gene: .; CDR3nt: TGCGCCAGCAGCCCAGGGGGCGGGAGGTCTTACAATGAGCAGTTCTTC; CDR3aa: CASSPGGGRSYNEQFF
j_gene: TRBJ1-4; len: 20; abundance: .; v_gene: TRBV30; d_gene: .; CDR3nt: TGTGCCTGGAGTTACTACCCCGCAGGGGCACGGTATGCAACTAATGAAAAACTGTTTTTT; CDR3aa: CAWSYYPAGARYATNEKLFF
j_gene: TRBJ2-1; len: 14; abundance: .; v_gene: TRBV9; d_gene: .; CDR3nt: TGTGCCAGCAGCGTAGCGGAGTTGGGGACCGAGCAGTTCTTC; CDR3aa: CASSVAELGTEQFF
j_gene: TRBJ1-2; len: 14; abundance: few; v_gene: TRBV18; d_gene: .; CDR3nt: TGTGCCAGCTCACCAAGGTCGGGCGACTATGGCTACACCTTC; CDR3aa: CASSPRSGDYGYTF
j_gene: TRBJ2-1; len: 16; abundance: once; v_gene: TRBV5-1; d_gene: .; CDR3nt: TGCGCCAGCAGCTTGGAGTCTAGTGGGGCTTACAATGAGCAGTTCTTC; CDR3aa: CASSLESSGAYNEQFF
j_gene: TRBJ1-4; len: 14; abundance: .; v_gene: TRBV5-4; d_gene: .; CDR3nt: TGTGCCAGCAGCTTGACAGGTCCCAATGAAAAACTGTTTTTT; CDR3aa: CASSLTGPNEKLFF
j_gene: TRBJ1-5; len: 16; abundance: once; v_gene: TRBV28; d_gene: TRBD1; CDR3nt: TGTGCCAGAACCCCTTCAGGGGACAGGGGCAATCAGCCCCAGCATTTT; CDR3aa: CARTPSGDRGNQPQHF
j_gene: TRBJ1-1; len: 15; abundance: .; v_gene: TRBV19; d_gene: TRBD1; CDR3nt: TGTGCCAGTAGTATAAGGGACAGCATGAACACTGAAGCTTTCTTT; CDR3aa: CASSIRDSMNTEAFF
j_gene: TRBJ1-3; len: 15; abundance: .; v_gene: TRBV30; d_gene: .; CDR3nt: TGTGCCTGGGGTGCTTCCAGGGAAGGTGGAAACACCATATATTTT; CDR3aa: CAWGASREGGNTIYF